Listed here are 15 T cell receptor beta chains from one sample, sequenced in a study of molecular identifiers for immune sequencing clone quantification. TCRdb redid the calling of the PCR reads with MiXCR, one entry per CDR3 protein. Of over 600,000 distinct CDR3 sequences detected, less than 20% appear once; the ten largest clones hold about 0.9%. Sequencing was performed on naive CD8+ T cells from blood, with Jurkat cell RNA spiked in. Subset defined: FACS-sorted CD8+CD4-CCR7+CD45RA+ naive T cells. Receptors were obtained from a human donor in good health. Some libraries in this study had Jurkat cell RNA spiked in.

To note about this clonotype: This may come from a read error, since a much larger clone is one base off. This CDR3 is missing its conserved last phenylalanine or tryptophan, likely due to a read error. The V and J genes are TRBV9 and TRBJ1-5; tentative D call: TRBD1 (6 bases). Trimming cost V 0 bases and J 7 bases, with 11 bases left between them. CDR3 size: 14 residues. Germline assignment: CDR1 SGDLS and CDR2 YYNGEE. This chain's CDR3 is CASSVDGGPQPQHL. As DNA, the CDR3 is TGTGCCAGCAGCGTAGACGGGGGGCCCCAGCCCCAGCATCTT.

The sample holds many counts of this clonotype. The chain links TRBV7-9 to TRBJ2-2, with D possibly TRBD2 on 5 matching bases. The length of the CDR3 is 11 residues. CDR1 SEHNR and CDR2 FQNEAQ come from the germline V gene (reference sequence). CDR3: CKEANTGELFF. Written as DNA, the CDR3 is TGTAAGGAGGCGAACACCGGGGAGCTGTTTTTT.

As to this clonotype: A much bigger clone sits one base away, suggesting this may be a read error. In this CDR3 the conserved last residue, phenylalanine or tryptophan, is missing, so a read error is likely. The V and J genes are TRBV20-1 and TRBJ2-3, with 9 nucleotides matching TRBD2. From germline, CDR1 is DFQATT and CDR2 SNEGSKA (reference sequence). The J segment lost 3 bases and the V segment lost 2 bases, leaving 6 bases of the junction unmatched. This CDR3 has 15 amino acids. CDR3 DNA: TGCAGTGCTAGACTAGCGGGACCTACGACAGATACGCAGTATCTT. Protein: CSARLAGPTTDTQYL.

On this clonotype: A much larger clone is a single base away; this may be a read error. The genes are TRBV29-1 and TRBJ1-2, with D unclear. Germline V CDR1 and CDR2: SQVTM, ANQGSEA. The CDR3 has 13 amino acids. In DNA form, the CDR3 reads TGCAGCATTGAAGATCCGGCCAGATATGGCTACACCTTC. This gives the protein CSIEDPARYGYTF.

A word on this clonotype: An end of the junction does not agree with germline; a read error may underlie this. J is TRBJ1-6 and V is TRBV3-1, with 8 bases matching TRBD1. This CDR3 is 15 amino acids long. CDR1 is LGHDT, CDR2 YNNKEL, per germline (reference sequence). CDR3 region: CASSGTGLYNSLLHF. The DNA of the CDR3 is TGTGCCAGCAGCGGGACAGGCCTGTATAATTCACTCCTCCACTTT.

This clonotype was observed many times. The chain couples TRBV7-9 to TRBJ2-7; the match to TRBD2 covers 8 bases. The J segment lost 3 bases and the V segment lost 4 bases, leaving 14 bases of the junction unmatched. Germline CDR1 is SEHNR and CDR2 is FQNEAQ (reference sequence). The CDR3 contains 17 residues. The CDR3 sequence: CASSSERGTRGFYEQYF. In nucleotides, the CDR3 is TGTGCCAGCAGCTCGGAACGAGGGACTAGAGGGTTCTACGAGCAGTACTTC.

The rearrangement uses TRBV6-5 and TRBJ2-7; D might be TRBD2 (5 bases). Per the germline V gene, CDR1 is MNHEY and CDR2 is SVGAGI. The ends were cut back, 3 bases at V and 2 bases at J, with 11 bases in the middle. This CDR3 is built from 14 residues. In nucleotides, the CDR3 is TGTGCCAGCAGTTATGGCGGGTTTGCCTACGAGCAGTACTTC. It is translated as CASSYGGFAYEQYF.

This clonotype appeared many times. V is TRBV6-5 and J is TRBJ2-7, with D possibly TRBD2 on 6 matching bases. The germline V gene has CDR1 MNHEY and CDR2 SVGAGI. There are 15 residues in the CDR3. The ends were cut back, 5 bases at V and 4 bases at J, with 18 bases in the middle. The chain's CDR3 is CASSAGSSSWYEQYF. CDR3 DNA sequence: TGTGCCAGCAGTGCCGGGAGTTCTTCTTGGTACGAGCAGTACTTC.

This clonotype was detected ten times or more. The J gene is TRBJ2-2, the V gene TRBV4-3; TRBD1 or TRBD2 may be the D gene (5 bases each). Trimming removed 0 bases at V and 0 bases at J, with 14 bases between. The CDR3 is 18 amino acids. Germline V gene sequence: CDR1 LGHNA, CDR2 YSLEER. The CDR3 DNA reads TGCGCCAGCAGCCAAGAATCCGGGGCAGGGTCGAACACCGGGGAGCTGTTTTTT. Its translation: CASSQESGAGSNTGELFF.

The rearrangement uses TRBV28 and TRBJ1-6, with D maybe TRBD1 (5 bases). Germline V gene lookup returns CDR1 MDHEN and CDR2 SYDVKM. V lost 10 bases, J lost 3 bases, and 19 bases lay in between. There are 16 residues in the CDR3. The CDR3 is CATLEPGLLYNSPLHF. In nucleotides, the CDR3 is TGTGCCACTTTGGAACCGGGACTCCTCTATAATTCACCCCTCCACTTT.

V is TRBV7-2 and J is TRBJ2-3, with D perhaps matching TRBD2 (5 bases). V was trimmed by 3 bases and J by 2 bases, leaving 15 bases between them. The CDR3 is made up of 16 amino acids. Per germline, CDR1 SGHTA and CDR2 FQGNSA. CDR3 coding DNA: TGTACCAGCAGCTTCTCAGCGGCCCTAAACACAGATACGCAGTATTTT. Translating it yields CTSSFSAALNTDTQYF.

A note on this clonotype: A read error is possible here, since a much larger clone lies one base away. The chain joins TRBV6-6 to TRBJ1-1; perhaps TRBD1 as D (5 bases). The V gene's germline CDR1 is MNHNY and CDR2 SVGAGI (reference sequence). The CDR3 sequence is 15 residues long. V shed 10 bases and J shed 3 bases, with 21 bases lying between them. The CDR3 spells CATLSGGISDTEAFF. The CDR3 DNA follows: TGTGCCACCCTTTCCGGGGGGATATCCGACACTGAAGCTTTCTTT.

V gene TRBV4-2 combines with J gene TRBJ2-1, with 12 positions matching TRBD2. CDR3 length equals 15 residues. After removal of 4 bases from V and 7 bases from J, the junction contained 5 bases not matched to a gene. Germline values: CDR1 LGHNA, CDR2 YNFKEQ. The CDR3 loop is CASSLTSGRLNEQFF. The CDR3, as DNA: TGTGCCAGCAGCCTAACTAGCGGGAGGTTGAATGAGCAGTTCTTC.

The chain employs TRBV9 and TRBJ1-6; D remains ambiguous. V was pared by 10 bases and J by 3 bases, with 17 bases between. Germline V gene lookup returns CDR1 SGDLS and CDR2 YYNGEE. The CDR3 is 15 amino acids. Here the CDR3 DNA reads TGTGCCGGCAATGAGGGAGTACACTATAATTCACCCCTCCACTTT. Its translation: CAGNEGVHYNSPLHF.

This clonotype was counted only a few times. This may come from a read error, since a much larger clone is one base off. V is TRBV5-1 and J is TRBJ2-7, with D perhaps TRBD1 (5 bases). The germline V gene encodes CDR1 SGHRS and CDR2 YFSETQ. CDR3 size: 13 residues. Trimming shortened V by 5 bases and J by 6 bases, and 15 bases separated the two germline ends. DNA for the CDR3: TGCGCCAGCAGAGTAGGGAATAGGGGCGAGCAGTACTTC. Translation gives CASRVGNRGEQYF.